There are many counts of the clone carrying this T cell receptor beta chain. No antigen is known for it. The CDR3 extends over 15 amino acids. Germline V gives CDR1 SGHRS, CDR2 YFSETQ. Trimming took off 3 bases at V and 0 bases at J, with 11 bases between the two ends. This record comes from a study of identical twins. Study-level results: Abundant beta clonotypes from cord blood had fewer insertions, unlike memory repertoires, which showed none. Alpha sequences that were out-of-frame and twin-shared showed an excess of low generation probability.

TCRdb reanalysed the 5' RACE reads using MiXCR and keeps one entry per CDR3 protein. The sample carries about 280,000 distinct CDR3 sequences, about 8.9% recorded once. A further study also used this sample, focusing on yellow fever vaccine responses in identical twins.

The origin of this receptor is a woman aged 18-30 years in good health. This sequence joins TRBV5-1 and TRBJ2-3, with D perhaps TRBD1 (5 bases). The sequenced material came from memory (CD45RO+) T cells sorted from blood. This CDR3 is CASSSKDTSTDTQYF. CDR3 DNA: TGCGCCAGCAGCTCCAAGGACACGAGCACAGATACGCAGTATTTT.